A selection of T cell receptor beta chains follows, all from one sample in a study of cytomegalovirus exposure and HLA in healthy donors. The assay was immunoSEQ multiplex PCR, and TCRdb's table has in-frame clones only and misses some. The sample holds under 150,000 clones, approximately 75% seen once. Sample: PBMCs. Receptors were obtained from a woman between 40 and 55 years old in good health and CMV-seropositive. CDR3s include the opening cysteine and the closing phenylalanine or tryptophan. D genes are given only for firm matches. Part of the rows lack a size; the others show once, few, many or a class for expanded clones.

TRBJ1-3,.,once,TRBV7-9,CASSLRETSGNTIYF,TGTGCCAGCAGCTTAAGGGAGACCTCTGGAAACACCATATATTTT
TRBJ2-3,TRBD2,.,TRBV2,CASSLGLAGGLGTDMQYF,TGTGCCAGCAGTTTAGGACTAGCGGGGGGGCTGGGCACAGATATGCAGTACTTT
TRBJ2-7,TRBD1,.,TRBV19,CATGQGAYEQYF,TGTGCCACTGGACAGGGAGCCTACGAGCAGTACTTC
TRBJ1-1,TRBD1,few,TRBV28,CASSFRGRTEAFF,TGTGCCAGCAGTTTCAGGGGGCGAACTGAAGCTTTCTTT
TRBJ2-3,.,.,TRBV18,CASSPILESTDTQYF,TGTGCCAGCTCACCAATCTTGGAGAGCACAGATACGCAGTATTTT
TRBJ2-7,.,.,TRBV6-5,CASSSGAIDSYEQYF,TGTGCCAGCAGTTCAGGGGCGATAGACTCCTACGAGCAGTACTTC
TRBJ2-2,.,.,TRBV10-1,CASRSGSDTGELFF,TGCGCCAGCAGGTCAGGGTCGGACACCGGGGAGCTGTTTTTT
TRBJ2-1,.,.,TRBV9,CASSVGGQGPYNEQFF,TGTGCCAGCAGCGTAGGAGGTCAGGGGCCCTACAATGAGCAGTTCTTC
TRBJ1-2,.,.,TRBV5-6,CASSSTGWGYTF,TGTGCCAGCAGCTCTACAGGGTGGGGCTACACCTTC
TRBJ2-7,TRBD2,.,TRBV27,CASTTLRTSGRGATYEQYF,TGTGCCAGCACTACACTACGGACTAGCGGGAGGGGGGCGACCTACGAGCAGTACTTC
TRBJ2-7,.,.,TRBV18,CASSPQYSSYEQYF,TGTGCCAGCTCACCACAGTACAGTTCCTACGAGCAGTACTTC
TRBJ2-1,TRBD2,.,TRBV7-3,CASSLTNVAGGPPNNNEQFF,TGTGCCAGCAGCTTAACAAACGTAGCGGGAGGGCCCCCTAACAACAATGAGCAGTTCTTC
TRBJ2-7,TRBD1,.,TRBV6-1,CASSEGQGWEQYF,TGTGCCAGCAGTGAGGGACAGGGATGGGAGCAGTACTTC
TRBJ1-2,.,.,TRBV27,CASSPGTYGYTF,TGTGCCAGCAGTCCCGGGACTTATGGCTACACCTTC
TRBJ1-2,TRBD1,.,TRBV5-4,CASSPGGQGEYGYTF,TGTGCCAGCAGCCCCGGAGGACAGGGGGAATATGGCTACACCTTC
TRBJ1-4,TRBD1,.,TRBV28,CASSLDRVEKLFF,TGTGCCAGCAGCTTAGACAGGGTAGAAAAACTGTTTTTT
TRBJ2-7,TRBD2,.,TRBV15,CATSRDLDSGSSYEQYF,TGTGCCACCAGCAGAGATCTGGACAGCGGGAGCTCCTACGAGCAGTACTTC
TRBJ2-5,.,.,TRBV9,CASSAGQVLGTQYF,TGTGCCAGCAGCGCGGGACAAGTCCTTGGGACCCAGTACTTC
TRBJ1-5,.,.,TRBV5-1,CASSLGAGGNQPQHF,TGCGCCAGCAGCTTGGGTGCAGGGGGCAATCAGCCCCAGCATTTT
TRBJ1-4,TRBD1,.,TRBV7-9,CASSLAGQGNEKLFF,TGTGCCAGCAGCTTAGCCGGACAGGGAAATGAAAAACTGTTTTTT
TRBJ1-6,.,.,TRBV19,CASSGRGGINSPLHF,TGTGCCAGTAGTGGGAGGGGCGGAATTAATTCACCCCTCCACTTT
TRBJ2-7,.,.,TRBV4-1,CASSQFEGRAYEQYF,TGCGCCAGCAGCCAATTCGAGGGAAGGGCCTACGAGCAGTACTTC
TRBJ1-3,.,.,TRBV7-9,CASSRDRRNSGNTIYF,TGTGCCAGCAGCCGTGACAGGCGAAACTCTGGAAACACCATATATTTT
TRBJ2-1,TRBD2,.,TRBV19,CASRSSGLDEQFF,TGTGCCAGTAGGTCTAGCGGGCTGGATGAGCAGTTCTTC
TRBJ2-3,TRBD2,.,TRBV5-6,CASSDWTSGTTDTQYF,TGTGCCAGCAGCGACTGGACTAGCGGTACCACAGATACGCAGTATTTT
TRBJ2-2,TRBD2,.,TRBV7-2,CASSPRLAGVVGELFF,TGTGCCAGCAGCCCGAGGCTAGCGGGAGTTGTCGGGGAGCTGTTTTTT
TRBJ1-2,TRBD1,.,TRBV6-5,CASRLGQGNYGYTF,TGTGCCAGCAGACTCGGACAGGGAAACTATGGCTACACCTTC
TRBJ1-1,.,.,TRBV2,CASSDRGEAFF,TGTGCCAGCAGTGACAGGGGTGAAGCTTTCTTT
TRBJ1-1,TRBD1,.,TRBV27,CASRTGDAEAFF,TGTGCCAGCAGGACAGGGGACGCTGAAGCTTTCTTT
TRBJ2-5,TRBD2,few,TRBV5-1,CASSTSGRTTSETQYF,TGCGCCAGCAGCACTAGCGGGAGGACCACAAGCGAGACCCAGTACTTC
TRBJ2-3,.,.,TRBV28,CASNYPGQLSDTQYF,TGTGCCAGCAACTACCCGGGACAATTATCAGATACGCAGTATTTT
TRBJ2-2,.,.,TRBV7-7,CASSLEGDSTGELFF,TGTGCTAGCAGCTTAGAAGGGGATAGCACCGGGGAGCTGTTTTTT
TRBJ1-1,.,few,TRBV6-1,CASAWGGQPKAFF,TGTGCCAGCGCCTGGGGAGGACAACCAAAAGCTTTCTTT